The sequence of this T cell receptor beta chain was determined in a study of sequential checkpoint blockade in melanoma. Described treatment: randomized to nivolumab then ipilimumab (arm A) or the reverse (arm B). Measured with immunoSEQ multiplex PCR; TCRdb has only the in-frame clones, and not every one. The data contain tens of thousands of clones, over 75% of them singletons. This CDR3 comprises 14 residues. The germline V gene has CDR1 SSHAT and CDR2 FNYEAQ (reference sequence). On this clone: At one end, the junction sequence differs from germline, possibly due to a read error.

The V and J genes are TRBV7-7 and TRBJ2-2, with unresolved D. This clonotype originated in a human donor with melanoma. The sample consisted of CD8+ T cells sorted from blood (inferred from file names), taken from a patient given nivolumab and ipilimumab in sequence. The CDR3 region has the DNA TGTGCTAGCAGCTTAGGATACGGCACCGGGGAGCTGTTTTTT. Amino acid sequence: CASSLGYGTGELFF.